The TCR beta chain under discussion was sequenced for a study of technical replicates of blood from a few donors. V lost 4 bases and J 0 bases, leaving 14 bases between the germline ends. The CDR3 length is 15 residues. Germline V CDR1 and CDR2: SGHDT, YYEEEE. Sequencing was performed with immunoSEQ multiplex PCR; in TCRdb, only in-frame clones are kept and a portion is missing. Seen here are about 73,000 clones, around 93% observed once, and the top ten hold approximately 0.24%. The receptor was derived from a human donor in good health. Sequencing used T cells isolated from PBMCs. The V gene is TRBV5-6, the J gene TRBJ2-7, with no clear D. CDR3 loop: CASSRSVLSSYEQYF. CDR3 nucleotides: TGTGCCAGCAGCCGGAGTGTCCTTAGCTCCTACGAGCAGTACTTC. Complete variable domain (other parts from reference TRBV5-6 and TRBJ2-7): DAGVTQSPTHLIKTRGQQVTLRCSPKSGHDTVSWYQQALGQGPQFIFQYYEEEERQRGNFPDRFSGHQFPNYSSELNVNALLLGDSALYLCASSRSVLSSYEQYFGPGTRLTVT.